This TCR beta chain was obtained from a study of cytomegalovirus exposure and HLA in healthy donors. Regarding the study as a whole: In a later analysis, the majority of CMV-associated beta chains seemingly showed HLA restriction. TCR association rates varied by HLA locus in a later analysis, with DRB1 highest and HLA-C lowest. Earlier results showed most TCR beta V segments being productive about 87% or about 30% of the time.

A note on this clone: Its specificity is unknown.

The PCR contained 60 Vbeta and 13 Jbeta primers. TCRdb's table, derived via immunoSEQ multiplex PCR, lists solely in-frame clones and lacks some. The sample comprises about 90,000 clones, around three quarters of which are singletons, and 3.5% to 5.5% rests with the top ten. Despite likely unrecorded immune exposures, the donors were nominally healthy at the time of sampling. The receptor comes from a woman in her forties in good health and CMV-seropositive. Material: PBMCs.

The CDR3 protein is CASSRYQETQYF. Written as DNA, the CDR3 is TGTGCCAGCAGCAGGTACCAAGAGACCCAGTACTTC. The chain recombines TRBV6-1 with TRBJ2-5; D unresolved. Deletions cut 6 bases from V and 0 bases from J, with 5 bases between. The CDR3 length is 12 residues. Germline loops: CDR1 MNHNS, CDR2 SASEGT.